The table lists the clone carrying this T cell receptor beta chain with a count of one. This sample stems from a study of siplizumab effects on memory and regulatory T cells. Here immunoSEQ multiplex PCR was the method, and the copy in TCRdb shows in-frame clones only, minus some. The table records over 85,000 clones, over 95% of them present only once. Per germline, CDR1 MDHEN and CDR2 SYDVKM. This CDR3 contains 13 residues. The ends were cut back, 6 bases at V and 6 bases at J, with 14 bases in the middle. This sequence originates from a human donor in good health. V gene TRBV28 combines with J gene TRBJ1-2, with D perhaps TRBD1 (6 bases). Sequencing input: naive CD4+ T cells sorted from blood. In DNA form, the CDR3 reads TGTGCCAGCAGACAATCCGGGACAAATGGCTACACCTTC. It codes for CASRQSGTNGYTF.